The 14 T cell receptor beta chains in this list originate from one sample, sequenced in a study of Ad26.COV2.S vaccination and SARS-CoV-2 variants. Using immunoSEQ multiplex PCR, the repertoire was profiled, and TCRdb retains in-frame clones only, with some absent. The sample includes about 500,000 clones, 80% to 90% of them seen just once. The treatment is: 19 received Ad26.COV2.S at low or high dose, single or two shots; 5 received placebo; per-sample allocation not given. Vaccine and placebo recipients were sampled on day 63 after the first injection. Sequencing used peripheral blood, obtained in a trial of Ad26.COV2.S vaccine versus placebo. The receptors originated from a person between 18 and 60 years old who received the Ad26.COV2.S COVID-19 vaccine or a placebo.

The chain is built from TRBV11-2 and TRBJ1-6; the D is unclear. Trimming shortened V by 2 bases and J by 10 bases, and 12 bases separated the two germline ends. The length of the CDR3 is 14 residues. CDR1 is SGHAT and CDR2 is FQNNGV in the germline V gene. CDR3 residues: CASSLSVSPSPLHF. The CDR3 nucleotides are TGTGCCAGCAGCTTATCAGTCTCTCCCTCACCCCTCCACTTT.

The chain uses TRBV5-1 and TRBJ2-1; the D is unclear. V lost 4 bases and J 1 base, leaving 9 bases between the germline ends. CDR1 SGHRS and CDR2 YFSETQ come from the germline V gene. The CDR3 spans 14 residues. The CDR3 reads CASSPILSYNEQFF. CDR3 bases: TGCGCCAGCAGCCCGATTCTATCCTACAATGAGCAGTTCTTC.

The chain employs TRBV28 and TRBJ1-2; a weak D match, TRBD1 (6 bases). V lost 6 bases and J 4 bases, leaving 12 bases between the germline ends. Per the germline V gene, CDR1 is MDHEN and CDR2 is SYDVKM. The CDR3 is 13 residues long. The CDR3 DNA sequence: TGTGCCAGCAGCCCGGGACATATCTATGGCTACACCTTC. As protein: CASSPGHIYGYTF.

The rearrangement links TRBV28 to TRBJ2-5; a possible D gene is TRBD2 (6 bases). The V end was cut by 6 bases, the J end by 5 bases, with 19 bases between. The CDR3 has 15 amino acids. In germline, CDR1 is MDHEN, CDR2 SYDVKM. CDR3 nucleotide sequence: TGTGCCAGCAGGGGCAGACTAATTCGGGAGGAGACCCAGTACTTC. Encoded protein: CASRGRLIREETQYF.

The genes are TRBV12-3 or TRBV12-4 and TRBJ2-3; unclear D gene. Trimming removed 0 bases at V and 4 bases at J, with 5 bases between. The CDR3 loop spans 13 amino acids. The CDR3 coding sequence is TGTGCCAGCAGTTTAGCCTTGGCAGATACGCAGTATTTT. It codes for CASSLALADTQYF.

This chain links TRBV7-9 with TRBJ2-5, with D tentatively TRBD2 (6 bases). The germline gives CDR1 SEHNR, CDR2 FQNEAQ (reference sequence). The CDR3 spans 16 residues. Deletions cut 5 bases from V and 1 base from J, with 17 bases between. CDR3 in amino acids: CASSPTPGGIQETQYF. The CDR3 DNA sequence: TGTGCCAGCAGCCCAACCCCAGGCGGGATCCAAGAGACCCAGTACTTC.

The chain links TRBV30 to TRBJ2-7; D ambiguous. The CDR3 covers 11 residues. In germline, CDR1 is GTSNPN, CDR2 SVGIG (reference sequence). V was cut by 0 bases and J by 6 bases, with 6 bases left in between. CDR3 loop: CAWSVWREQYF. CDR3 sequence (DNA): TGTGCCTGGAGTGTATGGCGCGAGCAGTACTTC.

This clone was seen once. DNA of the CDR3: TGTGCCAGCAGCCATGTTGAAGCTTTCTTT. Encoded protein: CASSHVEAFF. This chain connects TRBV11-2 to TRBJ1-1, with unresolved D. Trimming took off 5 bases at V and 7 bases at J, with 5 bases between the two ends. Germline loops: CDR1 SGHAT, CDR2 FQNNGV. This CDR3 contains 10 residues.

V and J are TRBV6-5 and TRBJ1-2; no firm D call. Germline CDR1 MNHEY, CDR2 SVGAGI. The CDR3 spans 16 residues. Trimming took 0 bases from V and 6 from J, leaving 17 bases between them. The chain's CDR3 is CASSYSSGQAGDGYTF. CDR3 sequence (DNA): TGTGCCAGCAGTTACTCGAGTGGGCAGGCCGGTGATGGCTACACCTTC.

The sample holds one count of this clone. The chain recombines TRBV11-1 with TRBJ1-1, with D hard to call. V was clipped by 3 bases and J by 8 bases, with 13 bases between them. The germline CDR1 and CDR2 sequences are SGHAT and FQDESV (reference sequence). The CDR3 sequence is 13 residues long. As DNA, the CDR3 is TGTGCCAGCAGCTTCGACATCCCTCGGGAAGCTTTCTTT. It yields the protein CASSFDIPREAFF.

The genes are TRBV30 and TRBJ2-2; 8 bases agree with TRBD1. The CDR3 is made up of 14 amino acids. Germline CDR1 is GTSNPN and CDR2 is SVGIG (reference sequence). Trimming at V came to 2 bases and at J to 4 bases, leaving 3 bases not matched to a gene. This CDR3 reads CAWSPDRVTGELFF. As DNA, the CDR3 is TGTGCCTGGAGTCCGGACAGGGTCACCGGGGAGCTGTTTTTT.

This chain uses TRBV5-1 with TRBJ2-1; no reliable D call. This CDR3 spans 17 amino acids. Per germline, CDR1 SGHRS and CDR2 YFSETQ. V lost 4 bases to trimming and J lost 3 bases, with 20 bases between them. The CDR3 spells CASSRVEQPRLYNEQFF. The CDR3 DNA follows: TGCGCCAGCAGCCGAGTCGAGCAGCCTAGACTCTACAATGAGCAGTTCTTC.

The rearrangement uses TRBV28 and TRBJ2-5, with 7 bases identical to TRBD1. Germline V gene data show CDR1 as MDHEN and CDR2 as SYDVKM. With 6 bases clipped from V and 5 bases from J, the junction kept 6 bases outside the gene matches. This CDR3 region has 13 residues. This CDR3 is CASRRQGPETQYF. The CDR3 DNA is TGTGCCAGCAGGCGACAGGGCCCCGAGACCCAGTACTTC.

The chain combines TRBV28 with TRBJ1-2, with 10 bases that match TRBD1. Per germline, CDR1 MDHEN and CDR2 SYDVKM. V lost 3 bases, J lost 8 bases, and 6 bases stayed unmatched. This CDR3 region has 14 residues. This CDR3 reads CASSLGGTGDGYTF. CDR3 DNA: TGTGCCAGCAGTTTGGGAGGGACAGGGGACGGCTACACCTTC.